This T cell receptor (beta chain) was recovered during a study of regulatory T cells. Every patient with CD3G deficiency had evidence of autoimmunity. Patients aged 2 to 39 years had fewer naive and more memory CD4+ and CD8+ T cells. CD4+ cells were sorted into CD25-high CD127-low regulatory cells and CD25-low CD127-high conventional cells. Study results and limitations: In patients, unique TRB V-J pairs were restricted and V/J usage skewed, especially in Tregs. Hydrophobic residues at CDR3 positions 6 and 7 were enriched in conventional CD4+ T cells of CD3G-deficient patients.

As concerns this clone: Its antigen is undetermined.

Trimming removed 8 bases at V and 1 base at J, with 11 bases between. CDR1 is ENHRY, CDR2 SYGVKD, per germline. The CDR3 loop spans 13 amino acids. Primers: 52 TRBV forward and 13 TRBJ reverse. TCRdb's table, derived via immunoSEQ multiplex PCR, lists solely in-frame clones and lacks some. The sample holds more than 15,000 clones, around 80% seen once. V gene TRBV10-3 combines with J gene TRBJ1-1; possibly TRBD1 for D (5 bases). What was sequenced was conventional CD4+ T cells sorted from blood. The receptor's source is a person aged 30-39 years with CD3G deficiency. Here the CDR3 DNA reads TGTGCCATCCAAATGGGGCGGAACACTGAAGCTTTCTTT. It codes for CAIQMGRNTEAFF.